This is a list of T cell receptor beta chains from one sample in a study of T cells in Graves' hyperthyroidism and ophthalmopathy. Each CDR3 protein is one row after TCRdb ran MiXCR on the multiplex PCR reads. The table lists over 700,000 distinct CDR3 sequences, roughly 40% of them singletons. Input material: blood. The receptors come from a man aged 18-30 years with Graves' hyperthyroidism. Both conserved end residues are part of each CDR3. The order of the fields is D gene, J gene, V gene, clone size, CDR3 DNA, CDR3 protein. The D gene is left open where the match is weak. Clone size is shown for a subset of rows, as once, few, many or a class of expanded clone.

>TRBD1|TRBJ1-5|TRBV2|NA
TGTGCCAGCAGTCTGATATCCGGGACAGGGGATCAGCCCCAGCATTTT
CASSLISGTGDQPQHF
>NA|TRBJ1-1|TRBV5-1|few
TGCGCCAGCAGCACTTATGGGGGGGCAAAGGCTGAAGCTTTCTTT
CASSTYGGAKAEAFF
>NA|TRBJ1-1|TRBV6-1|NA
TGTGCCAGCATAGGGGGATCAAGGACTGAAGCTTTCTTT
CASIGGSRTEAFF
>NA|TRBJ1-5|TRBV24-1|many
TGTGCCACCAGTGTTCAGAGGCCAGGGCCGCCCCAGCATTTT
CATSVQRPGPPQHF
>NA|TRBJ1-3|TRBV15|NA
TGTGCCACCAGCAGGCCGAGGGGCTCTGGAAACACCATATATTTT
CATSRPRGSGNTIYF
>NA|TRBJ2-7|TRBV9|few
TGTGCCAGCAGCGTAGCCGGCGGGACTCCCTACGAGCAGTACTTC
CASSVAGGTPYEQYF
>NA|TRBJ1-5|TRBV7-2|NA
TGTGCCAGCAGCTTGGTCGGCCCGCCTAGCAATCAGCCCCAGCATTTT
CASSLVGPPSNQPQHF
>NA|TRBJ1-6|TRBV4-1|NA
TGCGCCAGCAGCCAAGGGGAGGCCCTTAAGAGAAATTCACCCCTCCACTTT
CASSQGEALKRNSPLHF
>NA|TRBJ2-1|TRBV7-9|NA
TGTGCCAGCAGAGATAACAATGAGCAGTTCTTC
CASRDNNEQFF
>NA|TRBJ2-2|TRBV9|few
TGTGCCAGCAGCTCAGCGGTTCGGTCGTCCGGGGAGCTGTTTTTT
CASSSAVRSSGELFF
>NA|TRBJ2-5|TRBV4-1|many
TGCGCCAGCAGCCAAGATCTGGGGGGCGGAGAGACCCAGTACTTC
CASSQDLGGGETQYF
>TRBD2|TRBJ2-2|TRBV29-1|NA
TGCAGCGTTCTCGTGTCTAGCGGGAGCTGGGGCGGGGAGCTGTTTTTT
CSVLVSSGSWGGELFF
>TRBD2|TRBJ2-7|TRBV2|many
TGTGCCAGCACAACCAGCGGGGGCTACGAGCAGTACTTC
CASTTSGGYEQYF
>NA|TRBJ2-5|TRBV12-3/TRBV12-4|NA
TGTGCCAGCAGTGTTCGCCAGGAAGAGACCCAGTACTTC
CASSVRQEETQYF
>TRBD1|TRBJ1-4|TRBV2|NA
TGTGCCAGCAGCCTACAGGGGGGGTTTGCTAATGAAAAACTGTTTTTT
CASSLQGGFANEKLFF
>NA|TRBJ1-2|TRBV24-1|NA
TGTGCCACCAGTGGGGGGATCGTCTATGGCTACACCTTC
CATSGGIVYGYTF
>NA|TRBJ2-2|TRBV11-2|few
TGTGCCAGCAGCCCGAAACTCGCAGGGGCGAACACCGGGGAGCTGTTTTTT
CASSPKLAGANTGELFF
>TRBD1|TRBJ1-3|TRBV7-9|few
TGTGCCAGCAGCCGAGGGACAGTTTCCTCTGGAAACACCATATATTTT
CASSRGTVSSGNTIYF
>NA|TRBJ1-5|TRBV19|many
TGTGCCAGTAGTATACAAGGGTCCTATCAGCCCCAGCATTTT
CASSIQGSYQPQHF
>TRBD1|TRBJ1-6|TRBV2|many
TGTGCCAGCAGTGATGGTCGGGGGACAGGCCAGTCACCCCTCCACTTT
CASSDGRGTGQSPLHF
>NA|TRBJ1-6|TRBV7-2|NA
TGTGCCAGTAGTATCGGGCTACGGGATTCACCCCTCCACTTT
CASSIGLRDSPLHF
>NA|TRBJ1-4|TRBV2|few
TGTGCCAGCAGAGCCCCCGGGGTGGCTAATGAAAAACTGTTTTTT
CASRAPGVANEKLFF
>TRBD1|TRBJ1-5|TRBV2|NA
TGTGCCAGCAGTGACGGACAGGTCAATCAGCCCCAGCATTTT
CASSDGQVNQPQHF
>NA|TRBJ1-6|TRBV5-4|NA
TGTGCCAGCAGCTTGGAAGGGGAGGTGCAAGATAATTCACCCCTCCACTTT
CASSLEGEVQDNSPLHF
>TRBD2|TRBJ2-5|TRBV12-3/TRBV12-4|many
TGTGCCAGCAGTCACCAGGGACTAGCGGGAGGGGAGACCCAGTACTTC
CASSHQGLAGGETQYF
>TRBD1|TRBJ2-7|TRBV24-1|NA
TGTGCCAGCAGTAATGGACAGGCTACGGGGCAGTACTTC
CASSNGQATGQYF
>NA|TRBJ1-1|TRBV7-2|few
TGTGCCAGCAGCCAAGTGCTCTCCCAAACTGAGGCTTTCTTT
CASSQVLSQTEAFF
>NA|TRBJ2-3|TRBV15|NA
TGTGCCACCAGCAGAGTCCTAGAGGACCCTGCTATGGATACGCAGTATTTT
CATSRVLEDPAMDTQYF
>NA|TRBJ1-1|TRBV2|NA
TGTGCCAGCAGTTCCCCGAGATCTACGTCCACTGAAGCTTTCTTT
CASSSPRSTSTEAFF
>NA|TRBJ2-3|TRBV29-1|NA
TGCAGCGTTGAAGGGTTGGAACAGGGGGGGACAGATACGCAGTATTTT
CSVEGLEQGGTDTQYF
>NA|TRBJ1-3|TRBV2|NA
TGTGCCAGCGCTGACCCCTCGTCCCCGCCAGGAAACACCATATATTTT
CASADPSSPPGNTIYF
>NA|TRBJ2-5|TRBV2|NA
TGTGCCAGCAGTGAAGCTCGGAATCAGCCCCAGTACTTC
CASSEARNQPQYF
>NA|TRBJ1-4|TRBV7-9|NA
TGTGCCAGCAGCCCCGGTTCGGGGGGAGATGGGGAAAAACTGTTTTTT
CASSPGSGGDGEKLFF
>NA|TRBJ1-2|TRBV15|NA
TGTGCCACCAGCAGATCTGGGACGGCCCTAGGCTACACCTTC
CATSRSGTALGYTF
>TRBD1|TRBJ1-1|TRBV10-3|NA
TGTGCCAGCAGCCCCGGACAGGCAAATGAAGCTTTCTTT
CASSPGQANEAFF
>NA|TRBJ1-6|TRBV15|many
TGTGCCACCAGCAGAGATCCGAGCTCCTATAATTCACCCCTCCACTTT
CATSRDPSSYNSPLHF
>NA|TRBJ2-7|TRBV20-1|few
TGCAGTGCCCAAGCAGGGCACGCCTACGAGCAGTACTTC
CSAQAGHAYEQYF
>NA|TRBJ2-7|TRBV6-2/TRBV6-3|few
TGTGCCAGCGGGACATCTTACTCCTACGAGCAGTACTTC
CASGTSYSYEQYF
>NA|TRBJ1-2|TRBV7-9|NA
TGTGCCAGCAGTTCCCCGACAGGCTTGATTGGCTACACCTTC
CASSSPTGLIGYTF
>NA|TRBJ1-6|TRBV6-5|NA
TGTGCCAGCTCAACAGGGAGGAATTCACCCCTCCACTTT
CASSTGRNSPLHF
>NA|TRBJ1-1|TRBV24-1|many
TGTGCCACCAGTGAAGCGGGAGAGTACACTGAAGCTTTCTTT
CATSEAGEYTEAFF
>TRBD1|TRBJ2-7|TRBV2|few
TGTGCCAGCAGGGAACCGGGACAGGGGAGGTACGAGCAGTACTTC
CASREPGQGRYEQYF
>NA|TRBJ2-5|TRBV7-9|once
TGTGCCAGCAGCTTATCGACTAGTCTAGAGACCCAGTACTTC
CASSLSTSLETQYF
>NA|TRBJ2-7|TRBV7-6|many
TGTGCCAGCACCCCCTCCCCCGGTTACGAGCAGTACTTC
CASTPSPGYEQYF
>NA|TRBJ1-2|TRBV5-1|NA
TGCGCCAGCAGCCCCACAAGGGGCGACTATGGCTACACTTTC
CASSPTRGDYGYTF
>NA|TRBJ1-5|TRBV6-1|few
TGTGCCAGCAGTGATAGGTCGGCGGAGTATAAGCCCCAGCATTTT
CASSDRSAEYKPQHF
>NA|TRBJ1-1|TRBV6-6|few
TGTGCCAGCGCCATACCGGGGAAAGCTTTCTTT
CASAIPGKAFF
>NA|TRBJ2-2|TRBV20-1|few
TGCAGTGCTAGAGTAGAAGATACCGGGGAGCTGTTTTTT
CSARVEDTGELFF
>TRBD1|TRBJ1-2|TRBV19|few
TGTGCCAGTAGTATAAGAAGGGGGCTTGGCTACACCTTC
CASSIRRGLGYTF
>NA|TRBJ1-1|TRBV7-9|once
TGTGCCAGCAGCCACTCGGAAGATGAGGGCCTCTTGGCTTTCTTT
CASSHSEDEGLLAFF
>TRBD1|TRBJ1-2|TRBV5-6|NA
TGTGCCAGCAGCTGGACAGGGTCCAACTATGGCTACACCTTC
CASSWTGSNYGYTF